A single sample gave rise to the 30 T cell receptor beta chains below, sequenced in a study of shared clonotypes between healthy human individuals. Generated by immunoSEQ multiplex PCR, the TCRdb table keeps only in-frame clones and is missing some. The sample lists about 610,000 clones, about 96% occurring once. As defined, naive CD8 cells were CD45RO-negative and positively selected for CCR7, with terminally differentiated effector memory CD45RA+ cells excluded. Sequencing was carried out using naive CD8+ T cells sorted from blood. These receptors were obtained from a woman aged 25 to 39 in good health.

The chain combines TRBV7-9 with TRBJ2-2; D ambiguous. V was shortened by 2 bases and J by 6 bases, with 7 bases between the two germline ends. The CDR3 is made up of 13 amino acids. Germline V gene sequence: CDR1 SEHNR, CDR2 FQNEAQ (reference sequence). CDR3 sequence (DNA): TGTGCCAGCAGCTTAAGTCTGCCCGGGGAGCTGTTTTTT. It is translated as CASSLSLPGELFF.

V is TRBV28 and J is TRBJ2-7; 12 bases fit TRBD2. V lost 5 bases to trimming and J lost 5 bases; unmatched junction nucleotides: 16. The germline V gene has CDR1 MDHEN and CDR2 SYDVKM. The CDR3 spans 18 residues. Here the CDR3 reads CASSSPRLLAGGGNEQYF. The CDR3 DNA is TGTGCCAGCAGTAGCCCCCGGTTACTAGCGGGAGGCGGGAACGAGCAGTACTTC. The whole variable domain, remainder taken from reference TRBV28 and TRBJ2-7, is DVKVTQSSRYLVKRTGEKVFLECVQDMDHENMFWYRQDPGLGLRLIYFSYDVKMKEKGDIPEGYSVSREKKERFSLILESASTNQTSMYLCASSSPRLLAGGGNEQYFGPGTRLTVT.

The chain is built from TRBV28 and TRBJ2-3; D might be TRBD1 (6 bases). The germline CDR1 and CDR2 sequences are MDHEN and SYDVKM. This CDR3 region has 16 residues. Trimming pared 6 bases from V and 1 base from J, leaving 17 bases between. CDR3 DNA: TGTGCCAGCAGGCTAAGCGAACAGGGAGGCACAGATACGCAGTATTTT. It encodes CASRLSEQGGTDTQYF. The whole variable domain, remainder taken from reference TRBV28 and TRBJ2-3, is DVKVTQSSRYLVKRTGEKVFLECVQDMDHENMFWYRQDPGLGLRLIYFSYDVKMKEKGDIPEGYSVSREKKERFSLILESASTNQTSMYLCASRLSEQGGTDTQYFGPGTRLTVL.

J is TRBJ1-5 and V is TRBV7-9, with D hard to call. This CDR3 comprises 13 residues. Germline CDR1 SEHNR, CDR2 FQNEAQ (reference sequence). V was trimmed by 3 bases and J by 4 bases, leaving 7 bases between them. The CDR3: CASSFGANQPQHF. The CDR3 DNA sequence: TGTGCCAGCAGCTTCGGAGCTAATCAGCCCCAGCATTTT.

This sequence joins TRBV5-1 and TRBJ2-1; D unresolved. Trimming took off 1 base at V and 9 bases at J, with 17 bases between the two ends. There are 15 residues in the CDR3. Looked up from germline, CDR1 is SGHRS and CDR2 is YFSETQ. CDR3 protein: CASSLYPEPDGEQFF. The CDR3 nucleotides are TGCGCCAGCAGCTTGTACCCGGAGCCCGACGGTGAGCAGTTCTTC.

This CDR3 reads CASSSGGPLNTEAFF. CDR3 bases: TGTGCCAGCAGTTCAGGGGGACCCTTGAACACTGAAGCTTTCTTT. V and J are TRBV6-5 and TRBJ1-1; 7 bases match TRBD1. The CDR3 contains 15 residues. V shed 4 bases, J shed 0 bases, and the junction held 5 bases outside the gene matches. Germline-derived CDR1 and CDR2 are MNHEY and SVGAGI.

This chain connects TRBV21-1 to TRBJ2-7; the table gives TRBD1 as D, unverified against the DNA. TRBV21-1 corresponds to a pseudogene. There are 16 residues in the CDR3. CDR3 DNA sequence: TGTGCCAGCAGCAGAAGCCCGGACAGGGACCCCTACGAGCAGTACTTC. Encoded protein: CASSRSPDRDPYEQYF.

The chain has TRBV7-9 and TRBJ1-5; D might be TRBD1 (6 bases). V lost 0 bases, J lost 4 bases, and 7 bases lay in between. The CDR3 totals 14 residues. Germline V gives CDR1 SEHNR, CDR2 FQNEAQ (reference sequence). CDR3 in DNA: TGTGCCAGCAGCTTAGCGGACAGAAATCAGCCCCAGCATTTT. Amino acid sequence: CASSLADRNQPQHF.

This rearrangement joins TRBV2 to TRBJ2-7; the match to TRBD2 covers 11 bases. The CDR3 consists of 16 residues. The ends lost 6 bases at V and 2 bases at J; junction bases unmatched: 9. Germline V gene lookup returns CDR1 SNHLY and CDR2 FYNNEI. DNA for the CDR3: TGTGCCAGCAGCGATACGGTAGCGGGAGGGACCTACGAGCAGTACTTC. This sequence encodes CASSDTVAGGTYEQYF.

The chain recombines TRBV27 with TRBJ2-3; no clear D. CDR3 length: 15 residues. Trimming took 4 bases from V and 3 from J, leaving 14 bases between them. CDR1 is MNHEY, CDR2 SMNVEV, per germline (reference sequence). Here the CDR3 reads CASSSLRGGTDTQYF. Here the CDR3 DNA reads TGTGCCAGCAGTTCTCTTCGAGGTGGGACAGATACGCAGTATTTT.

The rearrangement joins TRBV10-3 to TRBJ2-5, with a weak D call TRBD1 (5 bases). Germline CDR1 and CDR2: ENHRY and SYGVKD. This CDR3 has 15 amino acids. V lost 4 bases and J lost 5, with 17 bases in between. The CDR3 reads CAISGTSSQRETQYF. The CDR3, as DNA: TGTGCCATCAGTGGGACATCCAGCCAAAGGGAGACCCAGTACTTC.

The gene calls are TRBV5-1 and TRBJ1-4; D perhaps matches TRBD1 (6 bases). Germline values: CDR1 SGHRS, CDR2 YFSETQ. Deletions cut 4 bases from V and 0 bases from J, with 13 bases between. This CDR3 spans 16 amino acids. The CDR3 bases are TGCGCCAGCAGCAAACACAGGGCGGCAACTAATGAAAAACTGTTTTTT. This translates into CASSKHRAATNEKLFF.

The rearrangement links TRBV27 to TRBJ2-7, with TRBD2 matching over 11 bases. The junction had 6 bases not matched to a gene; V was cut back by 7 bases and J by 4 bases. Germline assignment: CDR1 MNHEY and CDR2 SMNVEV (reference sequence). The CDR3 has 14 amino acids. The CDR3 sequence is CASTSRLAGYEQYF. The DNA of the CDR3 is TGTGCCAGCACCTCGAGACTAGCGGGATACGAGCAGTACTTC.

Concerning this clone itself: The sample has other DNA sequences that encode this CDR3 too. The CDR3 region is CASSFRGAYNEQFF. The CDR3 DNA sequence: TGTGCCAGCAGTTTCCGCGGAGCCTACAATGAGCAGTTCTTC. This chain joins TRBV28 and TRBJ2-1; D remains unclear. V was cut by 3 bases and J by 2 bases, with 8 bases left in between. The CDR3 consists of 14 residues. Germline lookup yields CDR1 MDHEN and CDR2 SYDVKM.

The chain links TRBV27 to TRBJ2-7; 8 bases match TRBD2. CDR3 length: 16 amino acids. The ends lost 6 bases at V and 0 bases at J; junction bases unmatched: 10. CDR1 MNHEY and CDR2 SMNVEV come from the germline V gene (reference sequence). DNA for the CDR3: TGTGCCAGCAGCATTGGCGGGGGGTCAAGCTCCTACGAGCAGTACTTC. This encodes CASSIGGGSSSYEQYF.

The V gene is TRBV6-1, the J gene TRBJ2-1, with a possible D match to TRBD2 (5 bases). V shed 5 bases and J shed 8 bases, with 10 bases lying between them. Looked up from germline, CDR1 is MNHNS and CDR2 is SASEGT. This CDR3 is built from 12 residues. The CDR3 is CASSPGIYEQFF. The CDR3 region has the DNA TGTGCCAGCAGTCCGGGGATCTATGAGCAGTTCTTC.

This clone was detected once. CDR3 protein: CASRKSFAYNEQFF. CDR3 in DNA: TGTGCCAGCAGAAAGTCGTTCGCCTACAATGAGCAGTTCTTC. The rearrangement links TRBV27 to TRBJ2-1; D ambiguous. Germline assignment: CDR1 MNHEY and CDR2 SMNVEV (reference sequence). V lost 6 bases, J lost 2 bases, and 11 bases lay in between. The CDR3 has 14 amino acids.

Comments on this clone: Other DNA sequences in this sample translate to the same CDR3. The chain joins TRBV5-1 to TRBJ2-7; D is unresolved. The CDR3 has 11 amino acids. Germline CDR1 SGHRS, CDR2 YFSETQ. Trimming pared 4 bases from V and 3 bases from J, leaving 5 bases between. As DNA, the CDR3 is TGCGCCAGCAGCCCGGGCTACGAGCAGTACTTC. Protein product: CASSPGYEQYF.

A note on this clone: The sample contains more than one DNA sequence encoding this CDR3. The genes are TRBV9 and TRBJ2-7, with 8 bases matching TRBD1. V lost 2 bases to trimming and J lost 2 bases; unmatched junction nucleotides: 3. The CDR3 is made up of 14 amino acids. From germline, CDR1 is SGDLS and CDR2 YYNGEE. The CDR3, as DNA: TGTGCCAGCAGCGTGGGGACAGGAGCCTACGAGCAGTACTTC. It yields the protein CASSVGTGAYEQYF. The full variable domain, completed using reference TRBV9 and TRBJ2-7, is DSGVTQTPKHLITATGQRVTLRCSPRSGDLSVYWYQQSLDQGLQFLIQYYNGEERAKGNILERFSAQQFPDLHSELNLSSLELGDSALYFCASSVGTGAYEQYFGPGTRLTVT.

The V gene is TRBV25-1, the J gene TRBJ2-1; tentatively, D is TRBD1 or TRBD2 (6 bases each). Germline V gene data show CDR1 as MGHDK and CDR2 as SYGVNS. V lost 3 bases, J lost 4 bases, and 16 bases lay in between. CDR3 length: 16 amino acids. The CDR3 DNA is TGTGCCAGCAGTGAGGGGGGCGGGATTCCATACAATGAGCAGTTCTTC. It translates to CASSEGGGIPYNEQFF.

V gene TRBV11-2 combines with J gene TRBJ1-4, with D possibly matching TRBD1 (6 bases). Germline V CDR1 and CDR2: SGHAT, FQNNGV. Trimming cost V 5 bases and J 7 bases, with 17 bases left between them. The CDR3 is 15 amino acids. CDR3 amino acids: CASSMTGGVTEKLFF. The CDR3 DNA follows: TGTGCCAGCAGCATGACAGGCGGGGTCACTGAAAAACTGTTTTTT.

This clone is a singleton in its sample. J is TRBJ2-7 and V is TRBV7-6; possible D gene TRBD2, 5 bases. Trimming shortened V by 3 bases and J by 0 bases, and 15 bases separated the two germline ends. The CDR3 is 16 amino acids. The germline CDR1 and CDR2 sequences are SGHVS and FNYEAQ. The CDR3: CASSLERNHHSYEQYF. CDR3 DNA: TGTGCCAGCAGCTTGGAGCGGAACCACCACTCCTACGAGCAGTACTTC. Full variable domain (rest looked up from reference TRBV7-6 and TRBJ2-7): GAGVSQSPRYKVTKRGQDVALRCDPISGHVSLYWYRQALGQGPEFLTYFNYEAQQDKSGLPNDRFSAERPEGSISTLTIQRTEQRDSAMYRCASSLERNHHSYEQYFGPGTRLTVT.

This clone came up a few times. The genes are TRBV19 and TRBJ2-2, with D unresolved. The ends were cut back, 3 bases at V and 9 bases at J, with 8 bases in the middle. The length of the CDR3 is 12 residues. CDR1 and CDR2 (germline): LNHDA, SQIVND (reference sequence). Here the CDR3 DNA reads TGTGCCAGTAGTATCGGTGGTCGGGAGCTGTTTTTT. It specifies CASSIGGRELFF.

J is TRBJ2-1 and V is TRBV5-4, with D possibly TRBD1 on 5 matching bases. V lost 1 base to trimming and J lost 1 base, with 6 bases between them. CDR3 size: 14 residues. Germline CDR1 SGHNT, CDR2 YYREEE (reference sequence). The CDR3 DNA follows: TGTGCCAGCAGCTTGCGACAGTCCTACAATGAGCAGTTCTTC. This gives the protein CASSLRQSYNEQFF. The full variable domain, completed using reference TRBV5-4 and TRBJ2-1, is ETGVTQSPTHLIKTRGQQVTLRCSSQSGHNTVSWYQQALGQGPQFIFQYYREEENGRGNFPPRFSGLQFPNYSSELNVNALELDDSALYLCASSLRQSYNEQFFGPGTRLTVL.

This CDR3 reads CASNLGGSSDTQYF. DNA of the CDR3: TGTGCCAGCAACTTGGGCGGGAGTTCAGATACGCAGTATTTT. This chain uses TRBV7-9 with TRBJ2-3; TRBD2 aligns across 7 bases. Germline V gives CDR1 SEHNR, CDR2 FQNEAQ (reference sequence). V trimming: 7 bases; J trimming: 4 bases; junction bases outside the gene matches: 8. The CDR3 is made up of 14 amino acids.

The J gene is TRBJ1-5, the V gene TRBV15; 8 positions agree with TRBD1. V gave up 0 bases and J gave up 3 bases; unmatched junction bases: 1. Germline V gene data show CDR1 as LNHNV and CDR2 as YYDKDF (reference sequence). The CDR3 is 15 residues long. Written as DNA, the CDR3 is TGTGCCACCAGCAGAGACAGGGGGCTCAATCAGCCCCAGCATTTT. It is translated as CATSRDRGLNQPQHF. Full variable domain (outside the CDR3, taken from reference TRBV15 and TRBJ1-5): DAMVIQNPRYQVTQFGKPVTLSCSQTLNHNVMYWYQQKSSQAPKLLFHYYDKDFNNEADTPDNFQSRRPNTSFCFLDIRSPGLGDTAMYLCATSRDRGLNQPQHFGDGTRLSIL.

The chain combines TRBV5-8 with TRBJ2-3; D assignment may be TRBD1 or TRBD2 (6 bases each). CDR3 length: 16 amino acids. V lost 0 bases and J lost 2, with 13 bases in between. Germline V gene lookup returns CDR1 SGHTS and CDR2 YDEGEE. The CDR3 DNA reads TGTGCCAGCAGCTTGGCGTGGGGGGCTGACACAGATACGCAGTATTTT. This encodes CASSLAWGADTDTQYF.

The rearrangement uses TRBV28 and TRBJ2-5; TRBD2 matches 8 bases. The CDR3 contains 16 residues. Losses at the gene ends were 2 bases for V and 2 bases for J; bases not matched to a gene: 7. Germline assignment: CDR1 MDHEN and CDR2 SYDVKM. In nucleotides, the CDR3 is TGTGCCAGCAGTTTAAGGCGGGAGGACTCTCAAGAGACCCAGTACTTC. This gives the protein CASSLRREDSQETQYF. The whole variable domain, filled in from reference TRBV28 and TRBJ2-5, reads DVKVTQSSRYLVKRTGEKVFLECVQDMDHENMFWYRQDPGLGLRLIYFSYDVKMKEKGDIPEGYSVSREKKERFSLILESASTNQTSMYLCASSLRREDSQETQYFGPGTRLLVL.

This clone was seen a single time. In DNA, the CDR3 is TGTGCCAGCGACCCGGGACAGGGCTACTTTTATGGCTACACCTTC. Its translation: CASDPGQGYFYGYTF. The rearrangement joins TRBV2 to TRBJ1-2, with 9 nucleotides matching TRBD1. The length of the CDR3 is 15 residues. Germline assignment: CDR1 SNHLY and CDR2 FYNNEI. V was pared by 8 bases and J by 5 bases, with 12 bases of the junction left unmatched.

The chain is built from TRBV7-9 and TRBJ2-1, with 10 nucleotides matching TRBD2. The germline V gene encodes CDR1 SEHNR and CDR2 FQNEAQ (reference sequence). The CDR3 totals 15 residues. Trimming cost V 10 bases and J 4 bases; bases outside gene matches: 10. CDR3 nucleotide sequence: TGTGCCACCGGCATCCTAGCGGGGGCATACAATGAGCAGTTCTTC. This codes for CATGILAGAYNEQFF.